This TCR beta chain was observed in a study of T cell responses to AZD1222 COVID-19 vaccine. Overall study findings and caveats: Sampled repertoires all dated from after the peak T cell response. White British ancestry dominated among donors, who included more females, and clonal diversity was possibly underestimated.

Turning to this clone: Its antigen is not identified.

Libraries were prepared by immunoSEQ multiplex PCR; TCRdb keeps only in-frame clonotypes and omits some of them. Seen here are about 150,000 clones, under 95% observed once, and the top ten hold roughly 2.8%. The CDR3 extends over 15 amino acids. Trimming removed 1 base from V and 7 bases from J; junction bases left unmatched: 5. The V gene's germline CDR1 is GTSNPN and CDR2 SVGIG (reference sequence). This specimen consisted of peripheral blood, obtained on day 0 of MenACWY control vaccination. The chain combines TRBV30 with TRBJ1-6; the match to TRBD1 covers 9 bases. This sequence originates from an adult in good health. In DNA form, the CDR3 reads TGTGCCTGGAGTGAAGGGACAGGGTGGAATTCACCCCTCCACTTT. It is translated as CAWSEGTGWNSPLHF.